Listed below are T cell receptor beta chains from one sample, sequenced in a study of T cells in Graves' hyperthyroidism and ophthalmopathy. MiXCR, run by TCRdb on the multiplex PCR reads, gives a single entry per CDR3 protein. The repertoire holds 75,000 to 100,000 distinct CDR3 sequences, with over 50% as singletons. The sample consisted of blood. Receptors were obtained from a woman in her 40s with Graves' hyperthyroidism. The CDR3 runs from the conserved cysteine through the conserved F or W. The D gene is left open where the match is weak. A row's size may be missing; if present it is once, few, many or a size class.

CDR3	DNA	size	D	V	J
CASERGNPGSDQPQHF	TGTGCCAGTGAAAGGGGGAACCCAGGTTCTGATCAGCCCCAGCATTTT	many	-	TRBV19	TRBJ1-5
CASSFRKPQHF	TGTGCCAGCAGCTTCAGGAAGCCCCAGCATTTT	many	-	TRBV7-9	TRBJ1-5
CASTPLPGLNTEAFF	TGTGCCAGCACCCCTCTTCCAGGTTTGAACACTGAAGCTTTCTTT	many	-	TRBV7-9	TRBJ1-1
CSAMPLNTEAFF	TGCAGTGCCATGCCCCTGAACACTGAAGCTTTCTTT	-	-	TRBV29-1	TRBJ1-1
CASSPQTVVYEQYF	TGTGCCAGCTCACCGCAGACGGTCGTCTACGAGCAGTACTTC	many	-	TRBV7-2	TRBJ2-7
CASSEQIYGYTF	TGTGCCAGCAGTGAACAGATCTATGGCTACACCTTC	many	-	TRBV2	TRBJ1-2
CASSQDRNTEAFF	TGTGCCAGCAGCCAAGACAGGAACACTGAAGCTTTCTTT	many	-	TRBV3-1	TRBJ1-1
CSVGQGPGANVLTF	TGCAGCGTTGGACAGGGGCCGGGGGCCAACGTCCTGACTTTC	many	TRBD1	TRBV29-1	TRBJ2-6
CASKRDRMNTEAFF	TGTGCCAGTAAAAGGGACAGGATGAACACTGAAGCTTTCTTT	many	TRBD1	TRBV2	TRBJ1-1
CSVEDRGTANTEAF	TGCAGCGTTGAAGATCGGGGGACAGCGAACACTGAAGCTTTC	-	-	TRBV29-1	TRBJ2-6
CASSSQGVGSEAFF	TGTGCCAGCAGTTCTCAGGGGGTTGGATCTGAAGCTTTCTTT	many	TRBD1	TRBV2	TRBJ1-1